Shown below are 19 T cell receptor beta chains from a single sample sequenced in a study of shared clonotypes between healthy human individuals (dated by TCRdb to about 2020). Library method: the immunoSEQ multiplex PCR assay. The immuneACCESS repertoire file appears here via TCRdb, limited to in-frame rearrangements. These files lack a portion of the clones; in checked studies, under half of the deficit traces to unresolved V genes, and the cause of the others is not known. The sample has around 1,100,000 clones on record, approximately 77% of them singletons. The ten largest clones represent 0.85% to 1% of the sample. Sequencing was done on a sample of memory CD4+ T cells from PBMCs. The cell subset or site label, read with the paper, signifies: CD45RA-negative fraction. Receptors were obtained from a man younger than 35 in good health. Some clones in this sample may be carry-over from other donors' samples.

The V gene is TRBV30, the J gene TRBJ2-5; 7 bases agree with TRBD2. From germline, CDR1 is GTSNPN and CDR2 SVGIG (reference sequence). This CDR3 contains 19 residues. With 0 bases clipped from V and 5 bases from J, the junction kept 21 bases outside the gene matches. In DNA, the CDR3 is TGTGCCTGGAGTGTACCACTAGCGTATGCCATCGTGACGAGGGAGACCCAGTACTTC. Protein product: CAWSVPLAYAIVTRETQYF.

This clone came up a few times. This sequence joins TRBV28 and TRBJ2-7, with D perhaps assigned TRBD1 or TRBD2 (5 bases each). The germline V gene encodes CDR1 MDHEN and CDR2 SYDVKM. Between the trimmed V and J ends, which lost 5 bases and 3 bases, there was a span of 11 bases. The CDR3 runs 13 residues. The CDR3 here is CASSPGTFYEQYF. CDR3 in DNA: TGTGCCAGCAGTCCCGGGACCTTCTACGAGCAGTACTTC.

Worth noting for this clone: It differs at one base from a far larger clone, so likely a read error. The J gene is TRBJ1-4, the V gene TRBV2, with 7 bases fitting TRBD1. CDR1 and CDR2 from the germline V gene are SNHLY and FYNNEI. Losses at the gene ends were 5 bases for V and 4 bases for J; bases not matched to a gene: 4. CDR3 length equals 14 residues. CDR3 in DNA: TGTGCCAGCAGTAACGGACAGGTTAATGAAAAACTGTTTTTT. Translating gives CASSNGQVNEKLFF.

The rearrangement links TRBV27 to TRBJ1-1; the match to TRBD1 covers 9 bases. CDR1 and CDR2 from the germline V gene are MNHEY and SMNVEV (reference sequence). The CDR3 sequence is 16 residues long. Trimming at V came to 4 bases and at J to 4 bases, leaving 10 bases not matched to a gene. Here the CDR3 DNA reads TGTGCCAGCAGTTCTCCCTCGTTGACAGGGGGCACTGAAGCTTTCTTT. This gives the protein CASSSPSLTGGTEAFF.

The chain has TRBV6-1 and TRBJ2-1, with a tentative D call TRBD1 (5 bases). Germline V gene lookup returns CDR1 MNHNS and CDR2 SASEGT. This CDR3 is built from 12 residues. Trimming took off 5 bases at V and 7 bases at J, with 9 bases between the two ends. CDR3 sequence: CASSYSGNEQFF. CDR3 nucleotide sequence: TGTGCCAGCAGTTATTCAGGGAATGAGCAGTTCTTC.

The CDR3 is CASSLDPAGVTDTQYF. CDR3 DNA sequence: TGCGCCAGCAGCTTGGATCCAGCGGGAGTCACAGATACGCAGTATTTT. This sequence joins TRBV5-1 and TRBJ2-3; 8 bases align to TRBD2. The germline V gene has CDR1 SGHRS and CDR2 YFSETQ. This CDR3 is built from 16 residues. With 0 bases clipped from V and 2 bases from J, the junction kept 5 bases outside the gene matches.

Here the CDR3 reads CASRETSSSYNEQFF. The CDR3 coding sequence is TGCGCCAGCAGGGAAACTTCGAGCTCCTACAATGAGCAGTTCTTC. The chain has TRBV5-1 and TRBJ2-1; no definite D call. The CDR3 is made up of 15 amino acids. Germline values: CDR1 SGHRS, CDR2 YFSETQ. Deletions cut 5 bases from V and 0 bases from J, with 12 bases between.

With regard to this clone: Different DNA sequences within this sample yield the same CDR3. The chain combines TRBV7-9 with TRBJ1-2; D is perhaps TRBD1 (6 bases). This CDR3 contains 15 residues. The ends were cut back, 1 base at V and 2 bases at J, with 11 bases in the middle. Germline V lookup: CDR1 SEHNR, CDR2 FQNEAQ (reference sequence). The CDR3 loop is CASSLEAGGNYGYTF. CDR3 nucleotide sequence: TGTGCCAGCAGCTTAGAGGCGGGGGGCAACTATGGCTACACCTTC.

This clone was observed once. One end of the junction fails to match germline, which may point to a read error. The rearrangement links TRBV6-6 to TRBJ1-3; 7 positions agree with TRBD1. Per the germline V gene, CDR1 is MNHNY and CDR2 is SVGAGI (reference sequence). The CDR3 is made up of 15 amino acids. CDR3 region: CANSYRQGVGNAIYF. CDR3 in DNA: TGTGCCAACAGTTACCGTCAGGGGGTTGGAAACGCCATATATTTT.

This clone has more than one count but fewer than ten. V is TRBV6-1 and J is TRBJ1-2; the D is unclear. The CDR3 runs to 12 residues. Trimming pared 7 bases from V and 0 bases from J, leaving 6 bases between. Germline V CDR1 and CDR2: MNHNS, SASEGT. The CDR3 bases are TGTGCCAGCACAGGTGCTAACTATGGCTACACCTTC. It specifies CASTGANYGYTF.

The chain uses TRBV5-6 and TRBJ1-2, with D possibly being TRBD1 (5 bases). The V gene's germline CDR1 is SGHDT and CDR2 YYEEEE. Trimming took 5 bases from V and 0 from J, leaving 11 bases between them. The CDR3 loop spans 14 amino acids. The CDR3, as DNA: TGTGCCAGCAGAGGAACAGGCACTAACTATGGCTACACCTTC. Its protein product is CASRGTGTNYGYTF.

The J gene is TRBJ1-2, the V gene TRBV5-4; D not certain. The CDR3 runs to 14 residues. The ends were cut back, 6 bases at V and 3 bases at J, with 15 bases in the middle. In germline, CDR1 is SGHNT, CDR2 YYREEE (reference sequence). The CDR3 region has the DNA TGTGCCAGCACTCGCCCGAATTGGGACTATGGCTACACCTTC. Its translation is CASTRPNWDYGYTF.

Turning to this clone: Other DNA variants within this sample encode the same CDR3. The chain joins TRBV5-1 to TRBJ2-3; perhaps TRBD2 as D (5 bases). Trimming took off 5 bases at V and 0 bases at J, with 7 bases between the two ends. Germline V CDR1 and CDR2: SGHRS, YFSETQ. This CDR3 region has 13 residues. DNA for the CDR3: TGCGCCAGCAGTGAGGGAAGCACAGATACGCAGTATTTT. It is translated as CASSEGSTDTQYF.

The CDR3 is CASGPGQGIYEQYF. The CDR3 DNA follows: TGTGCCAGCGGGCCGGGACAGGGAATCTACGAGCAGTACTTC. The chain couples TRBV27 to TRBJ2-7; TRBD1 aligns across 9 bases. Unmatched junction bases numbered 8, after V lost 8 bases and J lost 3 bases. The CDR3 has 14 residues. Germline V CDR1 and CDR2: MNHEY, SMNVEV (reference sequence).

The V gene is TRBV5-1, the J gene TRBJ2-7, with 10 bases that match TRBD2. The CDR3 consists of 15 residues. Looked up from germline, CDR1 is SGHRS and CDR2 is YFSETQ. Trimming at V came to 6 bases and at J to 4 bases, leaving 10 bases not matched to a gene. The CDR3 DNA is TGCGCCAGCAACCCCTTAGCGGGAGGAACGTACGAGCAGTACTTC. Amino acid sequence: CASNPLAGGTYEQYF.

CDR3 amino acids: CASSLGPASGFNEQYF. CDR3 in DNA: TGTGCCAGCAGTTTAGGCCCCGCTAGCGGGTTCAACGAGCAGTACTTC. The chain couples TRBV28 to TRBJ2-7; TRBD2 aligns across 8 bases. J lost 5 bases, V lost 2 bases, and 11 bases had no gene match. Per the germline V gene, CDR1 is MDHEN and CDR2 is SYDVKM. This CDR3 comprises 16 residues. The entire variable domain, with the rest obtained from reference TRBV28 and TRBJ2-7, is as follows: DVKVTQSSRYLVKRTGEKVFLECVQDMDHENMFWYRQDPGLGLRLIYFSYDVKMKEKGDIPEGYSVSREKKERFSLILESASTNQTSMYLCASSLGPASGFNEQYFGPGTRLTVT.

The rearrangement links TRBV6-6 to TRBJ1-2; TRBD1 matches 7 bases. Germline V gives CDR1 MNHNY, CDR2 SVGAGI (reference sequence). The CDR3 runs 15 residues. J gave up 0 bases and V 6 bases, and 7 bases lay outside the gene matches. CDR3 region: CASSFGQAPNYGYTF. In nucleotides, the CDR3 is TGTGCCAGCAGCTTTGGACAGGCCCCTAACTATGGCTACACCTTC.

The rearrangement joins TRBV5-5 to TRBJ1-4; no clear D gene. The length of the CDR3 is 13 residues. V lost 9 bases to trimming and J lost 7 bases, with 16 bases between them. Germline V CDR1 and CDR2: SGHKS, YYEKEE (reference sequence). The CDR3 region has the DNA TGTGCCACCCGGGCGATTTCTGGTGAAAAACTGTTTTTT. Protein product: CATRAISGEKLFF.

This chain links TRBV2 with TRBJ2-7, with a weak D call TRBD1 (5 bases). The CDR3 sequence is 16 residues long. With 6 bases removed from V and 6 bases from J, the gap between germline ends came to 24 bases. The germline V gene encodes CDR1 SNHLY and CDR2 FYNNEI. The chain's CDR3 is CASSLEAAGKAGEQYF. The CDR3 DNA is TGTGCCAGCAGCTTAGAGGCGGCAGGGAAAGCAGGCGAGCAGTACTTC.